This TCR beta chain was found in a study of blood T cell repertoires in COVID-19. Original methodology: Amplifying reference gene primers gave estimates of nucleated cell counts. The assay was immunoSEQ multiplex PCR, and TCRdb's table has in-frame clones only and misses some. That table gives V, J and clone size, and the DNA gave D and trimming. The repertoire holds about 120,000 clones, about 80% seen once, with around 4% in the top ten. V was cut by 5 bases and J by 3 bases, with 16 bases left in between. The CDR3 spans 15 residues. The J gene is TRBJ1-2, the V gene TRBV23-1; D might be TRBD1 (5 bases). TRBV23-1 is an ORF; its function is uncertain. Material: peripheral blood. This clonotype was obtained from a woman in her forties or fifties with acute or convalescent COVID-19. The DNA for the CDR3 is TGCGCCAGCAGTTCACTGGGAGGGGAGGACTATGGCTACACCTTC. This codes for CASSSLGGEDYGYTF.